Listed here is a single T cell receptor (beta chain). The data are from a study of T cells expressing NK-cell markers. One entry per CDR3 protein, without DNA, is what TCRdb gives after re-calling the 5' RACE reads. The repertoire table contains 500,000 to 700,000 distinct CDR3 sequences. The CDR3 is 17 amino acids. Germline V gives CDR1 SEHNR, CDR2 FQNEAQ (reference sequence). The J gene is TRBJ1-6, the V gene TRBV7-9; TCRdb gives TRBD1 as the D gene, but with no DNA this cannot be confirmed. This TCR was recovered from a man between 18 and 29 years old in good health. Sample: blood T cells: a sorted CD56 or NKG2C T cell subset, CD4+ or CD8+ T cells, or bulk PBMC T cells (not recorded which). CDR3 residues: CASSLWFGRRGASPLHF.